The T cell receptor (beta chain) described here comes from a study of blood T cell repertoires in COVID-19. CDR3 length equals 13 residues. Germline loops: CDR1 MNHEY, CDR2 SMNVEV (reference sequence). V lost 6 bases and J 7 bases, leaving 15 bases between the germline ends. Libraries were prepared by immunoSEQ multiplex PCR; TCRdb keeps only in-frame clonotypes and omits some of them. Seen here are approximately 270,000 clones, over 75% observed once, and the top ten hold 0.7% to 0.9%. The material sequenced was peripheral blood. The chain couples TRBV27 to TRBJ1-2, with TRBD1 as a possible D gene (6 bases). The sequence derives from a human donor with COVID-19, enrolled during active disease. The donor label of this sample is uncertain. DNA for the CDR3: TGTGCCAGCAGGGCTGGGGGCTTATCTGGCTACACCTTC. Translating it yields CASRAGGLSGYTF.